This TCR beta chain was recovered during a study of OX40 agonist ivuxolimab in advanced cancers. Study at large: Patients with prior anti-PD-1, anti-PD-L1 or anti-CTLA-4 therapy were eligible; less than 50% had some. Notes on the study in general: Expanded clones were, on average, more numerous among CD8+ T cells than CD4+. Clonal expansion among partial responders at 0.1-3.0 mg/kg ranked near the lowest.

Trimming took off 6 bases at V and 2 bases at J, with 11 bases between the two ends. The germline CDR1 and CDR2 sequences are MDHEN and SYDVKM. The CDR3 is 13 amino acids. Points on this clone: The antigen remains unidentified.

Measured with immunoSEQ multiplex PCR; TCRdb has only the in-frame clones, and not every one. The sample contains roughly 90,000 clones, approximately 91% of which appear only once. This sequence joins TRBV28 and TRBJ2-7, with TRBD2 as a possible D gene (6 bases). The sequencing used CD4+ or CD8+ T cells sorted from blood, collected in a trial of the OX40 agonist ivuxolimab. This TCR was sampled from an adult with an advanced solid tumor such as melanoma, head and neck, liver or kidney cancer. The CDR3 DNA reads as TGTGCCAGCAGGATTACTAGCCCCTACGAGCAGTACTTC. This encodes CASRITSPYEQYF.